These 9 T cell receptor beta chains were sequenced from one sample in a study of OX40 agonist ivuxolimab in advanced cancers. Clones were sequenced by immunoSEQ multiplex PCR, and TCRdb holds only the in-frame ones, with some missing. Of about 44,000 clones listed, about 85% were seen once; the top ten hold approximately 7.5%. The source was CD4+ or CD8+ T cells sorted from blood, collected in a trial of the OX40 agonist ivuxolimab. The receptors here all came from an adult with an advanced solid tumor such as melanoma, head and neck, liver or kidney cancer.

Details on this clone: Relative to the germline gene, one junction end is altered; a read error may explain this. The genes are TRBV30 and TRBJ2-7, with 7 bases matching TRBD2. The V gene's germline CDR1 is GTSNPN and CDR2 SVGIG (reference sequence). The CDR3 covers 11 residues. The CDR3 loop reads CAWSMRGSLFF. In nucleotides, the CDR3 is TGTGCCTGGAGTATGCGCGGGAGTCTCTTCTTC.

The genes are TRBV6-4 and TRBJ1-2; 8 bases line up with TRBD1. The CDR3 covers 14 residues. Germline trimming cut 8 bases from V and 4 bases from J; bases unmatched to any gene: 9. Germline V gives CDR1 MRHNA, CDR2 SNTAGT. Here the CDR3 reads CASRTTGEGYGYTF. Here the CDR3 DNA reads TGTGCCAGCCGAACGACAGGGGAGGGCTATGGCTACACCTTC.

In its sample, this clone was seen a few times. This rearrangement joins TRBV7-9 to TRBJ1-1; 7 nucleotides match TRBD1. There are 13 residues in the CDR3. V lost 5 bases, J lost 10 bases, and 10 bases stayed unmatched. Germline lookup yields CDR1 SEHNR and CDR2 FQNEAQ (reference sequence). CDR3 DNA sequence: TGTGCCAGCAGCACGCCGGGACAGACTAGAGCTTTCTTT. The encoded protein is CASSTPGQTRAFF.

This chain joins TRBV21-1 and TRBJ2-1; the table's TRBD2 call for D was not verified on the DNA. TRBV21-1 corresponds to a pseudogene. The CDR3 is 16 amino acids. As DNA, the CDR3 is TGTGCCAGCAGTCAAGGGAGGCGGGAGTGGGACAATGAGCAGTTCTTC. Amino acids: CASSQGRREWDNEQFF.

The V call is TRBV7-9, the J call TRBJ2-7; no firm D call. CDR1 is SEHNR, CDR2 FQNEAQ, per germline (reference sequence). The CDR3 spans 16 residues. V dropped 0 bases and J dropped 1 base, with 13 bases sitting between them. The CDR3 spells CASSLAHGGLSYEQYF. The CDR3 nucleotides read TGTGCCAGCAGCTTAGCGCACGGCGGCTTGTCCTACGAGCAGTACTTC. Filled out from reference TRBV7-9 and TRBJ2-7, the complete variable domain reads DTGVSQNPRHKITKRGQNVTFRCDPISEHNRLYWYRQTLGQGPEFLTYFQNEAQLEKSRLLSDRFSAERPKGSFSTLEIQRTEQGDSAMYLCASSLAHGGLSYEQYFGPGTRLTVT.

The gene calls are TRBV7-2 and TRBJ2-7; 7 bases fit TRBD1. There are 15 residues in the CDR3. V shed 3 bases, J shed 1 base, and the junction held 6 bases outside the gene matches. The germline V gene encodes CDR1 SGHTA and CDR2 FQGNSA. CDR3 protein: CASSFSGTESYEQYF. The CDR3 coding sequence is TGTGCCAGCAGCTTTTCCGGGACAGAGTCCTACGAGCAGTACTTC.

This chain joins TRBV7-2 and TRBJ1-2; D is possibly TRBD1 (5 bases). Germline values: CDR1 SGHTA, CDR2 FQGNSA. This CDR3 region has 14 residues. V was cut by 5 bases and J by 3 bases, with 13 bases left in between. The CDR3, as DNA: TGTGCCAGCAGCGAGGAGGGGCGGTACTATGGCTACACCTTC. This translates into CASSEEGRYYGYTF.

The V and J genes are TRBV18 and TRBJ2-7; possible D gene TRBD2, 6 bases. Germline values: CDR1 KGHSH, CDR2 LQKENI. Trimming shortened V by 3 bases and J by 2 bases, and 17 bases separated the two germline ends. CDR3 length: 16 amino acids. The DNA for the CDR3 is TGTGCCAGCTCACCGCTATGGGGCGGGAAGACCTACGAGCAGTACTTC. Protein: CASSPLWGGKTYEQYF.

As for this clone: The junction departs from the called germline gene at one end, perhaps through a read error. This chain joins TRBV5-4 and TRBJ1-2, with D possibly being TRBD1 (6 bases). CDR3 size: 17 residues. The germline CDR1 and CDR2 sequences are SGHNT and YYREEE (reference sequence). The DNA of the CDR3 is TGCGCCAGCAGCCAAGAGTTTATGGGGGGCGGTAACTATGGCTACACCTTC. This codes for CASSQEFMGGGNYGYTF.